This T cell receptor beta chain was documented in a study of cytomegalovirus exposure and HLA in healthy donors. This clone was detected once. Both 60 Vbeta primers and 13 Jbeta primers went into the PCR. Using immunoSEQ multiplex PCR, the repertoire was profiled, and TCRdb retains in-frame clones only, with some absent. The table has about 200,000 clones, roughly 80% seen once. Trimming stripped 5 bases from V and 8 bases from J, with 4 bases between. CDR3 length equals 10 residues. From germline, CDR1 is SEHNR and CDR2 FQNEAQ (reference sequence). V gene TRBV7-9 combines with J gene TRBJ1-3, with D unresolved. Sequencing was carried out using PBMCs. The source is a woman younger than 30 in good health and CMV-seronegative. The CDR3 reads CASSLDTIYF. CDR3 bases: TGTGCCAGCAGCCTCGACACCATATATTTT. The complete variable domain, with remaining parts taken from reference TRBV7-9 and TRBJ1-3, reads DTGVSQNPRHKITKRGQNVTFRCDPISEHNRLYWYRQTLGQGPEFLTYFQNEAQLEKSRLLSDRFSAERPKGSFSTLEIQRTEQGDSAMYLCASSLDTIYFGEGSWLTVV.